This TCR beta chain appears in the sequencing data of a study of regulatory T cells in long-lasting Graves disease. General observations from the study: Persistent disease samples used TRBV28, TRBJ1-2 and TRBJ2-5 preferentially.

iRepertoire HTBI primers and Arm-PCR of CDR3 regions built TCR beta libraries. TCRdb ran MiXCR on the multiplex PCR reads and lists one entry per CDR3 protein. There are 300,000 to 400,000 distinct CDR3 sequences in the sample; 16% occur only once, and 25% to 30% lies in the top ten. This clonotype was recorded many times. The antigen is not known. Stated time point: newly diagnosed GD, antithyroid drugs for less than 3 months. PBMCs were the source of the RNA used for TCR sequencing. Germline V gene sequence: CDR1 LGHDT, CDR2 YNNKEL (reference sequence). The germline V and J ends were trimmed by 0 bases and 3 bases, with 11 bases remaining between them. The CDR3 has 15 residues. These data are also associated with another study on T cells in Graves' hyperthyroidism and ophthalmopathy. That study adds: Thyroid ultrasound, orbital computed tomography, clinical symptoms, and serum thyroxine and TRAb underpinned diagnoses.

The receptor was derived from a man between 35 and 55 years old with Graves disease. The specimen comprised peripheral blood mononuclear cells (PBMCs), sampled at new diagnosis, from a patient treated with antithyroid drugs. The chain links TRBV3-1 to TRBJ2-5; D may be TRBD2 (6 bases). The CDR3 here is CASSQDHRGKETQYF. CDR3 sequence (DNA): TGTGCCAGCAGCCAAGATCACCGGGGGAAAGAGACCCAGTACTTC.